This entry features one TCR beta chain sequence. Its target is not known. This sample was taken from a study of graft-versus-host responses after intestinal transplantation. Study-wide points: The marrow of recipients harbored GvH clones, and ileum or blood showed some of them first.

The data were produced by immunoSEQ multiplex PCR, yet TCRdb's version contains in-frame clones alone and is incomplete. Counted here are tens of thousands of clones, about 90% occurring once; the ten biggest clones make up less than 3%. The sequences come from PBMCs, collected around 320 days after intestinal transplant. The clonotype originates from a human patient who received an intestinal transplant, so some T cells may come from the graft donor.

CDR3 protein: CSVWTSALGEQYF. CDR3 DNA: TGCAGCGTCTGGACTAGCGCGTTGGGCGAGCAGTACTTC. The chain links TRBV29-1 to TRBJ2-7, with 9 bases matching TRBD2. Germline CDR1 is SQVTM and CDR2 is ANQGSEA. V lost 6 bases, J lost 6 bases, and 9 bases stayed unmatched. This CDR3 comprises 13 residues.